This T cell receptor beta chain was sequenced for a study of cytomegalovirus exposure and HLA in healthy donors. Study-wide points: Being productive about 90% or about 30% of the time was typical of most TCR beta V segments in an earlier analysis.

This clone was seen ten or more times. Its antigen is still unknown. 13 Jbeta primers and 60 Vbeta primers were used for the PCR. Produced via immunoSEQ multiplex PCR; TCRdb's table is partial and in-frame only. The sample lists 80,000 to 100,000 clones; 55% to 80% were seen once. The sequencing input was PBMCs. The TCR was taken from a female donor in good health and CMV-seronegative.

This chain's CDR3 is CASSPTLYNEQFF. The CDR3 nucleotides read TGTGCCAGTAGTCCGACACTTTACAATGAGCAGTTCTTC. V is TRBV19 and J is TRBJ2-1; unclear D gene. Between the trimmed V and J ends, which lost 5 bases and 4 bases, there was a span of 9 bases. Germline CDR1 LNHDA, CDR2 SQIVND (reference sequence). The CDR3 sequence is 13 residues long.